The rows below give T cell receptor beta chains drawn from one sample of a study of blood T cell repertoires in COVID-19. Profiled with immunoSEQ multiplex PCR; TCRdb holds only in-frame clones, not every one. This repertoire shows about 250,000 clones, 75% to 90% found once; its top ten account for 4.6%. The material sequenced was peripheral blood. The receptors come from a woman aged 40 to 50 who had recovered from COVID-19. Both conserved end residues are part of each CDR3. D genes are given only for firm matches. The listing skips clone size in some rows; elsewhere it reads once, few, many or a size class.

clone_size j_call v_call d_call cdr3_nt cdr3_aa
. TRBJ1-2 TRBV18 . TGTGCCAGCTCACCAGCTGGGGCGGACTATGGCTACACCTTC CASSPAGADYGYTF
. TRBJ2-3 TRBV7-2 TRBD2 TGTGCCAGCAGCTACGCGGGACTAGCGAGCACAGATACGCAGTATTTT CASSYAGLASTDTQYF
. TRBJ1-3 TRBV7-2 TRBD1 TGTGCCAGCAGCAGATCCGGGACAGCCTACTCTGGAAACACCATATATTTT CASSRSGTAYSGNTIYF
. TRBJ2-7 TRBV7-9 TRBD1 TGTGCCAGCAGCTTAAGGGGGACAGGGAAGTACGAGCAGTACTTC CASSLRGTGKYEQYF
. TRBJ2-7 TRBV10-3 TRBD2 TGTGCCATCAGTGAGGCCCAGCGGGGACCCTACGAGCAGTACTTC CAISEAQRGPYEQYF
. TRBJ1-5 TRBV12-5 . TGTGCTAGTGGTTTTGCGAGCAATCAGCCCCAGCATTTT CASGFASNQPQHF
. TRBJ2-4 TRBV6-1 . TGTGCCAGCAGTGAAGCGCCGGGAAACATTCAGTACTTC CASSEAPGNIQYF
few TRBJ1-5 TRBV7-2 . TGTGCCAGCAGCTTAGTAGATAGCAATCAGCCCCAGCATTTT CASSLVDSNQPQHF
. TRBJ1-5 TRBV28 . TGTGCCAGCAGATTTGGGGGGTCAGGTCAGCCCCAGCATTTT CASRFGGSGQPQHF
. TRBJ1-2 TRBV28 . TGTGCCAGCAGTGGGGAGCAGGTGGATGGCTACACCTTC CASSGEQVDGYTF
. TRBJ2-7 TRBV9 TRBD1 TGTGCCAGCAGCGATGGGACAGGGTCGGGGGAGCAGTACTTC CASSDGTGSGEQYF
. TRBJ2-3 TRBV7-7 TRBD2 TGTGCCAGCAGCCCCGGGACTAGCGGGAGGGCCTGGAACACAGATACGCAGTATTTT CASSPGTSGRAWNTDTQYF
. TRBJ1-1 TRBV6-5 TRBD1 TGTGCCAGCAGCCGGACAGGTTATGATGAAGCTTTCTTT CASSRTGYDEAFF
. TRBJ1-4 TRBV7-6 TRBD1 TGTGCCAGCAGCTTAGCGCTGTGGGGGACAGGGCGGGAAAAACTGTTTTTT CASSLALWGTGREKLFF
. TRBJ1-2 TRBV28 . TGTGCCAGCACCGGGACTACGGGGAGCTATGGCTACACCTTC CASTGTTGSYGYTF
. TRBJ2-3 TRBV2 . TGTGCCAGCAGTGAAGTAGCAGCAGGGGCAGATACGCAGTATTTT CASSEVAAGADTQYF
few TRBJ2-3 TRBV19 . TGTGCCAGTAGTATCCAGGGAGATACGCAGTATTTT CASSIQGDTQYF
few TRBJ1-1 TRBV2 . TGTGCCAGCATGGTGCAGGGCTTGAACACTGAAGCTTTCTTT CASMVQGLNTEAFF
. TRBJ1-1 TRBV19 . TGTGCCAGTAGTATAGGCCCAGGGTTGAACACTGAAGCTTTCTTT CASSIGPGLNTEAFF
. TRBJ1-4 TRBV11-2 . TGTGCCAGCAGTTTTTTCGAGGGGGAACTGTTTTTT CASSFFEGELFF
. TRBJ2-3 TRBV14 TRBD2 TGTGCCAGCAGCCTTCTAGCGGGAGGGCCGGTAGATACGCAGTATTTT CASSLLAGGPVDTQYF
few TRBJ2-5 TRBV9 TRBD2 TGTGCCAGCAGCGTAGCTGCCGGACTAGGCCAAGAGACCCAGTACTTC CASSVAAGLGQETQYF
once TRBJ2-4 TRBV27 TRBD1 TGTGCCAGCAGTTGGGGGACAGGGGGTATCATTCAGTACTTC CASSWGTGGIIQYF
. TRBJ2-3 TRBV2 . TGTGCCAGCAGGCGGGGCGGAACCACAGATACGCAGTATTTT CASRRGGTTDTQYF
. TRBJ1-4 TRBV27 TRBD1 TGTGCCAGCAGTTTCCGCGGGACAGGGTTTGAAAAACTGTTTTTT CASSFRGTGFEKLFF
. TRBJ2-5 TRBV13 . TGTGCCAGCAGCTTAGACAGGTGGGAAGAGACCCAGTACTTC CASSLDRWEETQYF
. TRBJ2-1 TRBV7-2 TRBD2 TGTGCCAGCACCCTCTACTTAACTAGCGGTTACAATGAGCAGTTCTTC CASTLYLTSGYNEQFF
. TRBJ1-1 TRBV2 . TGTGCCAGCAGTGAAGGGACGGCGGGGTGGACTGAAGCTTTCTTT CASSEGTAGWTEAFF
. TRBJ2-1 TRBV9 . TGTGCCAGCAGCGAGGACGGGGGTTCCTACAATGAGCAGTTCTTC CASSEDGGSYNEQFF
few TRBJ1-1 TRBV5-1 . TGCGCCAGCAGCTTGGGTGTCAGGGCCATGAACACTGAAGCTTTCTTT CASSLGVRAMNTEAFF
. TRBJ1-5 TRBV18 TRBD1 TGTGCCAGCTCAAACGGACAGGTCAACTCGCCCCAGCATTTT CASSNGQVNSPQHF
. TRBJ2-3 TRBV7-2 TRBD2 TGTGCCAGCAGGAGCGGGAGTACAGATACGCAGTATTTT CASRSGSTDTQYF
. TRBJ2-1 TRBV5-4 . TGTGCCAGCAGCGCCCCACAGGGTAAGAATGAGCAGTTCTTC CASSAPQGKNEQFF
. TRBJ1-2 TRBV30 TRBD1 TGTGCCTGGAGTGTACGGGGGGGACAGTCCTATGGCTACACCTTC CAWSVRGGQSYGYTF
. TRBJ2-3 TRBV18 TRBD2 TGTGCCAGCTCACCTCAATCCGGGACTAGTGGAATGGTTACGCAGTATTTT CASSPQSGTSGMVTQYF
once TRBJ2-5 TRBV11-3 TRBD1 TGTGCCAGCAGCTTCTACAGGGGGTCGACTCAAGAGACCCAGTACTTC CASSFYRGSTQETQYF
. TRBJ2-2 TRBV2 TRBD2 TGTGCCAGCAGGGCCCTAGCGGGGGGACGCACCGGGGAGCTGTTTTTT CASRALAGGRTGELFF
. TRBJ2-7 TRBV28 TRBD2 TGTGCCAGCAGTTTGAGCGGGGCCCCAGGCGAGCAGTACTTC CASSLSGAPGEQYF
. TRBJ2-6 TRBV24-1 . TGTGCCACCAGTGACCCATCCGCCGGGAGCTCTGGGGCCAACGTCCTGACTTTC CATSDPSAGSSGANVLTF
. TRBJ1-1 TRBV30 . TGTGCCTGGAGTGTGTCAGGGGACACTGAAGCTTTCTTT CAWSVSGDTEAFF
. TRBJ2-3 TRBV5-6 . TGTGCCAGCAGCTTGGGACTAGGAGACACAGATACGCAGTATTTT CASSLGLGDTDTQYF
. TRBJ1-6 TRBV10-3 . TGTGCCATCAGTGCTTTAGGGAGTTTGAATAATTCACCCCTCCACTTT CAISALGSLNNSPLHF
many TRBJ2-2 TRBV6-4 . TGTGCCAGCAGTGACACAGGCAGGGAGAACACCGGGGAGCTGTTTTTT CASSDTGRENTGELFF
. TRBJ1-2 TRBV30 TRBD1 TGTGCCTGGAGTGCCGACAGGGGGCTGTACGGCTACACCTTC CAWSADRGLYGYTF
. TRBJ2-2 TRBV6-5 . TGTGCCGTCCGACAGGGAGGTACCGGGGAGCTGTTTTTT CAVRQGGTGELFF